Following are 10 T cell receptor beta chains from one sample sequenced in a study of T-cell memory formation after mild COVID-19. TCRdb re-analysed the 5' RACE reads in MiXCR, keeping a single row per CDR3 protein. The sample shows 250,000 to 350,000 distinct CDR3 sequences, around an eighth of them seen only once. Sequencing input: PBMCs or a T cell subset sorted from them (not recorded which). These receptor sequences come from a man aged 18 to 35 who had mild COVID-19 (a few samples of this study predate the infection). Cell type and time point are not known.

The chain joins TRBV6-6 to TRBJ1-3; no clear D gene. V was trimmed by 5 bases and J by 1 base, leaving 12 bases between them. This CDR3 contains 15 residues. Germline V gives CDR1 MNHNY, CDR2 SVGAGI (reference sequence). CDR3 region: CASSRLWDSGNTIYF. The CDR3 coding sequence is TGTGCCAGCAGTCGTCTTTGGGATTCTGGAAACACCATATATTTT.

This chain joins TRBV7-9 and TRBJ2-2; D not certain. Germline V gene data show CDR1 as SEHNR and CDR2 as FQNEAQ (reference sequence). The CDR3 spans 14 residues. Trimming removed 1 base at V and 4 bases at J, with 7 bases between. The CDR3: CASSLDVLTGELFF. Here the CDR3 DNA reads TGTGCCAGCAGCTTAGACGTTCTCACCGGGGAGCTGTTTTTT.

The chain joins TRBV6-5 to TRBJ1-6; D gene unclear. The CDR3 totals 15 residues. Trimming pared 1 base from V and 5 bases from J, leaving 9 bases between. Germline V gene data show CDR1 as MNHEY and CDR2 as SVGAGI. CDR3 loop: CASSYFSANNSPLHF. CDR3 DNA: TGTGCCAGCAGTTACTTTTCGGCTAATAATTCACCCCTCCACTTT.

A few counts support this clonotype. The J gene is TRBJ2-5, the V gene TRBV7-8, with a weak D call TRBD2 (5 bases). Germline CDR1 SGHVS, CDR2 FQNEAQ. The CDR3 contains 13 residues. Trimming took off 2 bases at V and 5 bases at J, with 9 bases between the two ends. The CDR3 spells CASSLPSLETQYF. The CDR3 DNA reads TGTGCCAGCAGCTTACCTAGCTTGGAGACCCAGTACTTC.

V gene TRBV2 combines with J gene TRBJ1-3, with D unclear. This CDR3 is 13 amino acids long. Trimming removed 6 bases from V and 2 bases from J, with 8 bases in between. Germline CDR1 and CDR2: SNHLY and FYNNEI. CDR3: CASRGSAGNTIYF. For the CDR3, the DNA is TGTGCCAGCAGGGGTTCGGCTGGAAACACCATATATTTT.

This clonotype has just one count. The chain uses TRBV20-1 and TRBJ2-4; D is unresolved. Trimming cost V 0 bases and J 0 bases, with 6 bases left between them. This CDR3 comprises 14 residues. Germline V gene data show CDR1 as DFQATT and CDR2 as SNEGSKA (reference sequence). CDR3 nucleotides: TGCAGTGCTAGAGATACCTTAGCCAAAAACATTCAGTACTTC. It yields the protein CSARDTLAKNIQYF.

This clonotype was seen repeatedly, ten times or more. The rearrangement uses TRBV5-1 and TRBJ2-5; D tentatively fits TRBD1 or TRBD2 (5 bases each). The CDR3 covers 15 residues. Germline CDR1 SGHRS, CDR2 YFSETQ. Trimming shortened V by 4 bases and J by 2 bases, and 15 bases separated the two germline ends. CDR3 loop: CASSKGSGRQETQYF. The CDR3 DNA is TGCGCCAGCAGCAAGGGCTCAGGGAGACAAGAGACCCAGTACTTC.

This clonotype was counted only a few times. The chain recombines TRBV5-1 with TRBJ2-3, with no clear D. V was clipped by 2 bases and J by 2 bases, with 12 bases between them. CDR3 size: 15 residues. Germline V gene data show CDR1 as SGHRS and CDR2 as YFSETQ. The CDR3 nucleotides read TGCGCCAGCAGCTTTTCGCCGGGCTCCACAGATACGCAGTATTTT. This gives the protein CASSFSPGSTDTQYF. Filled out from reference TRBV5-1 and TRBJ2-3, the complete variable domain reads KAGVTQTPRYLIKTRGQQVTLSCSPISGHRSVSWYQQTPGQGLQFLFEYFSETQRNKGNFPGRFSGRQFSNSRSEMNVSTLELGDSALYLCASSFSPGSTDTQYFGPGTRLTVL.

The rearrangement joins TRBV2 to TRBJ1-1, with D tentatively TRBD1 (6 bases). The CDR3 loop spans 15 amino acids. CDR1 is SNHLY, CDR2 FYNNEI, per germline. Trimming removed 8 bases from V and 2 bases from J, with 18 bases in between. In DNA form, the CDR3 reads TGTGCCAGCCGAAGAGATGGACAGCGAAACACTGAAGCTTTCTTT. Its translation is CASRRDGQRNTEAFF.

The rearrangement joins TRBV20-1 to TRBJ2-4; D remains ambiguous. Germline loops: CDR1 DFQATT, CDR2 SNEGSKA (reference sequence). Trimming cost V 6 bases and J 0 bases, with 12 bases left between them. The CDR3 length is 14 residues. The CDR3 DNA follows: TGCAGTGCCCCTCCGCAATTAGCCAAAAACATTCAGTACTTC. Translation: CSAPPQLAKNIQYF.